A single sample gave rise to the 27 T cell receptor beta chains below, sequenced in a study of chemoradiotherapy in HPV16-positive cancers. Assay: immunoSEQ multiplex PCR; the TCRdb copy retains only in-frame clones and omits some. The table has 7,000 or so clones, around nine tenths seen once. Specimen collection occurred from a patient who underwent chemoradiotherapy. The receptors here all came from a human donor with HPV-associated anogenital cancer.

The chain links TRBV11-2 to TRBJ2-5, with TRBD2 matching 10 bases. CDR1 is SGHAT and CDR2 is FQNNGV in the germline V gene. The CDR3 consists of 15 residues. V lost 2 bases and J lost 7; bases outside the gene matches: 7. The CDR3 sequence: CASSLQAGGPGTQYF. CDR3 DNA sequence: TGTGCCAGCAGCTTACAAGCGGGAGGGCCGGGGACCCAGTACTTC.

The genes are TRBV5-1 and TRBJ2-7, with 13 positions matching TRBD2. CDR3 length equals 15 residues. Trimming removed 3 bases from V and 6 bases from J; junction bases left unmatched: 6. Germline V CDR1 and CDR2: SGHRS, YFSETQ. CDR3 coding DNA: TGCGCCAGCAGCTCCACTAGCGGGGGGGCCTCCGAGCAGTACTTC. As protein: CASSSTSGGASEQYF.

The V and J genes are TRBV7-8 and TRBJ1-3, with a possible D match to TRBD1 (5 bases). CDR1 is SGHVS, CDR2 FQNEAQ, per germline. This CDR3 is built from 15 residues. Between the trimmed V and J ends, which lost 4 bases and 4 bases, there was a span of 14 bases. The CDR3 reads CASSSSGLPGNTIYF. CDR3 nucleotides: TGTGCCAGCAGCTCTTCAGGGTTGCCGGGAAACACCATATATTTT.

This chain joins TRBV2 and TRBJ2-1; D ambiguous. The CDR3 loop spans 11 amino acids. The V gene lost 3 bases and the J gene lost 12 bases, with 9 bases spanning the gap. Germline V gene sequence: CDR1 SNHLY, CDR2 FYNNEI. DNA of the CDR3: TGTGCCAGCAGTGAGACTCTAGGGCAGTTCTTC. It codes for CASSETLGQFF.

The chain carries TRBV11-3 and TRBJ1-6, with D maybe TRBD1 (6 bases). The CDR3 covers 13 residues. V shed 8 bases and J shed 3 bases, with 8 bases lying between them. The germline V gene has CDR1 SGHNT and CDR2 YENEEA. The CDR3 loop reads CASGTNYNSPLHF. The CDR3 DNA reads TGTGCCAGCGGGACAAACTATAATTCACCCCTCCACTTT.

The chain links TRBV21-1 to TRBJ2-7; the table gives TRBD1 as D, unverified against the DNA. TRBV21-1 counts as a pseudogene. The CDR3 sequence is 16 residues long. CDR3 bases: TGTGCCAGCACCCGAAACCAGGGTTTAACCTCCTACGAGCAGTACTTC. It codes for CASTRNQGLTSYEQYF.

This clone has just a few counts. V usage is TRBV7-8 and J usage is TRBJ2-7; 9 bases match TRBD2. Trimming at V came to 4 bases and at J to 2 bases, leaving 6 bases not matched to a gene. The CDR3 is 15 amino acids. Looked up from germline, CDR1 is SGHVS and CDR2 is FQNEAQ. The DNA of the CDR3 is TGTGCCAGCAGCTCAGGAGCGGGGGGTGCCTACGAGCAGTACTTC. Its protein is CASSSGAGGAYEQYF.

The chain links TRBV6-1 to TRBJ2-3, with TRBD1 matching 8 bases. CDR3 length equals 14 residues. CDR1 is MNHNS and CDR2 is SASEGT in the germline V gene. V dropped 3 bases and J dropped 3; count of bases not matched to a gene: 2. The CDR3 DNA is TGTGCCAGCAGTGACAGGGGGCGGACAGATACGCAGTATTTT. Translated, it gives CASSDRGRTDTQYF.

The chain recombines TRBV6-1 with TRBJ1-1; D not certain. Germline V gene lookup returns CDR1 MNHNS and CDR2 SASEGT. V lost 8 bases and J lost 1, with 11 bases in between. This CDR3 has 13 residues. The CDR3 loop is CASRLAWNTEAFF. The CDR3 bases are TGTGCCAGCCGTCTGGCTTGGAACACTGAAGCTTTCTTT.

The CDR3 coding sequence is TGTGCCAGTAGTATGGCGCAGACTAGTATCCATGAGCAGTTCTTC. It codes for CASSMAQTSIHEQFF. The chain is built from TRBV19 and TRBJ2-1, with a weak D call TRBD2 (6 bases). The CDR3 is made up of 15 amino acids. The V end lost 3 bases, the J end lost 8 bases, and 17 bases lay between the germline ends. Per germline, CDR1 LNHDA and CDR2 SQIVND (reference sequence).

V usage is TRBV2 and J usage is TRBJ2-1; no clear D gene. The CDR3 runs to 14 residues. Germline lookup yields CDR1 SNHLY and CDR2 FYNNEI. Trimming removed 5 bases from V and 3 bases from J, with 11 bases in between. The CDR3 reads CASSPTSLYNEQFF. The CDR3 DNA follows: TGTGCCAGCAGTCCAACAAGTCTCTACAATGAGCAGTTCTTC.

The gene calls are TRBV5-1 and TRBJ1-1; D might be TRBD1 (5 bases). The CDR3 covers 14 residues. CDR1 is SGHRS, CDR2 YFSETQ, per germline. Trimming cost V 0 bases and J 7 bases, with 13 bases left between them. CDR3 DNA sequence: TGCGCCAGCAGCTTGGAGAGGTGGAGGGGTGAAGCTTTCTTT. Protein product: CASSLERWRGEAFF.

The chain uses TRBV19 and TRBJ2-2, with a weak D call TRBD2 (5 bases). Germline assignment: CDR1 LNHDA and CDR2 SQIVND (reference sequence). This CDR3 comprises 16 residues. The V gene lost 1 base and the J gene lost 5 bases, with 14 bases spanning the gap. The CDR3 bases are TGTGCCAGTAGTATAGGCCCCCCTCAGCGGACCGGGGAGCTGTTTTTT. Translated: CASSIGPPQRTGELFF. The full variable domain, completed using reference TRBV19 and TRBJ2-2, is DGGITQSPKYLFRKEGQNVTLSCEQNLNHDAMYWYRQDPGQGLRLIYYSQIVNDFQKGDIAEGYSVSREKKESFPLTVTSAQKNPTAFYLCASSIGPPQRTGELFFGEGSRLTVL.

The chain recombines TRBV9 with TRBJ2-7, with 8 positions matching TRBD2. The junction had 9 bases not matched to a gene; V was cut back by 4 bases and J by 0 bases. Germline values: CDR1 SGDLS, CDR2 YYNGEE. This CDR3 has 16 residues. The CDR3, as DNA: TGTGCCAGCAGCCCAGCCTTAGCGGGGAACTCCTACGAGCAGTACTTC. It translates to CASSPALAGNSYEQYF.

CDR3: CASSVEEGDYGYTF. Here the CDR3 DNA reads TGTGCCAGCAGTGTTGAGGAGGGCGACTATGGCTACACCTTC. This rearrangement joins TRBV6-4 to TRBJ1-2; D remains ambiguous. The CDR3 is made up of 14 amino acids. V dropped 4 bases and J dropped 3 bases, with 12 bases sitting between them. Germline CDR1 MRHNA, CDR2 SNTAGT.

This sequence joins TRBV7-3 and TRBJ2-2; D remains ambiguous. This CDR3 is 13 amino acids long. V gave up 4 bases and J gave up 3 bases, with 6 bases separating them. CDR1 and CDR2 from the germline V gene are SGHTA and FQGTGA. CDR3 sequence reads: CASSYSDTGELFF. The CDR3 DNA follows: TGTGCCAGCAGCTACAGTGACACCGGGGAGCTGTTTTTT. The whole variable domain, filled in from reference TRBV7-3 and TRBJ2-2, reads GAGVSQTPSNKVTEKGKYVELRCDPISGHTALYWYRQSLGQGPEFLIYFQGTGAADDSGLPNDRFFAVRPEGSVSTLKIQRTERGDSAVYLCASSYSDTGELFFGEGSRLTVL.

The rearrangement joins TRBV5-4 to TRBJ2-2; 9 bases agree with TRBD1. The CDR3 consists of 15 residues. Trimming took 1 base from V and 6 from J; bases not matched to a gene: 4. Germline CDR1 reads SGHNT; CDR2 reads YYREEE (reference sequence). CDR3 loop: CASSLRQGEAGELFF. In DNA form, the CDR3 reads TGTGCCAGCAGCTTGAGACAGGGGGAGGCCGGGGAGCTGTTTTTT. Complete variable domain (other parts from reference TRBV5-4 and TRBJ2-2): ETGVTQSPTHLIKTRGQQVTLRCSSQSGHNTVSWYQQALGQGPQFIFQYYREEENGRGNFPPRFSGLQFPNYSSELNVNALELDDSALYLCASSLRQGEAGELFFGEGSRLTVL.

The V call is TRBV6-1, the J call TRBJ1-2; 8 nucleotides align to TRBD1. This CDR3 has 12 residues. The germline V gene has CDR1 MNHNS and CDR2 SASEGT. J was trimmed by 8 bases and V by 6 bases; bases with no gene match: 5. The CDR3 nucleotides are TGTGCCAGCAGCACAGGGGGAACAGGCTACACCTTC. Protein sequence: CASSTGGTGYTF.

J is TRBJ2-7 and V is TRBV7-8; D may be TRBD2 (7 bases). V shed 4 bases and J shed 3 bases, with 19 bases lying between them. CDR1 SGHVS and CDR2 FQNEAQ come from the germline V gene. The CDR3 contains 16 residues. As DNA, the CDR3 is TGTGCCAGCAGCTCCACCCCGGGGAGGGGGAACTACGAGCAGTACTTC. Protein sequence: CASSSTPGRGNYEQYF.

This chain joins TRBV19 and TRBJ2-3; TRBD2 might be the D (7 bases). V was cut by 1 base and J by 6 bases, with 14 bases left in between. CDR3 length: 15 residues. CDR1 is LNHDA, CDR2 SQIVND, per germline (reference sequence). The CDR3 reads CASSIAGGRRDTQYF. CDR3 bases: TGTGCCAGTAGTATAGCGGGGGGCCGCAGGGATACGCAGTATTTT.

The chain uses TRBV7-2 and TRBJ2-5, with 11 bases that match TRBD2. The V and J ends lost 2 bases and 7 bases, in that order; junction bases with no gene match: 12. The CDR3 has 17 amino acids. Germline assignment: CDR1 SGHTA and CDR2 FQGNSA. CDR3 in DNA: TGTGCCAGCAGCTTAAGGTCTAGCGGGGGGCCCAGCGCGACCCAGTACTTC. Its translation: CASSLRSSGGPSATQYF.

The chain uses TRBV5-1 and TRBJ1-1; 10 nucleotides match TRBD1. After removal of 3 bases from V and 6 bases from J, the junction contained 8 bases not matched to a gene. This CDR3 spans 15 amino acids. CDR1 SGHRS and CDR2 YFSETQ come from the germline V gene. CDR3 DNA sequence: TGCGCCAGCAGCTATCGAGGACAGGGGGAGGCTGAAGCTTTCTTT. This gives the protein CASSYRGQGEAEAFF.

The rearrangement links TRBV6-5 to TRBJ2-3; unclear D gene. V shed 8 bases and J shed 0 bases, with 6 bases lying between them. CDR3 length: 12 amino acids. Germline V gives CDR1 MNHEY, CDR2 SVGAGI. The CDR3 DNA reads as TGTGCCAGCCGCTCTAGCACAGATACGCAGTATTTT. It yields the protein CASRSSTDTQYF.

CDR3 protein: CASISGGLNEQFF. Here the CDR3 DNA reads TGTGCCAGCATTTCGGGAGGGTTGAATGAGCAGTTCTTC. This chain connects TRBV7-6 to TRBJ2-1; 8 bases agree with TRBD2. This CDR3 has 13 amino acids. V was pared by 7 bases and J by 7 bases, with 6 bases of the junction left unmatched. From germline, CDR1 is SGHVS and CDR2 FNYEAQ.

The CDR3 spells CASSLRRLAGGSTDTQYF. The CDR3 DNA is TGTGCCAGCAGCTTGAGAAGACTAGCGGGGGGCAGCACAGATACGCAGTATTTT. The genes are TRBV7-6 and TRBJ2-3, with 13 bases matching TRBD2. Germline CDR1 SGHVS, CDR2 FNYEAQ. The CDR3 has 18 amino acids. J gave up 0 bases and V 3 bases, and 6 bases lay outside the gene matches.

This clone was observed a few times. CDR3 protein: CASSTDGNQPQHF. In DNA, the CDR3 is TGTGCCAGCAGTACGGACGGCAATCAGCCCCAGCATTTT. The V and J genes are TRBV2 and TRBJ1-5, with no clear D. CDR3 size: 13 residues. The germline V gene encodes CDR1 SNHLY and CDR2 FYNNEI. V shed 5 bases and J shed 2 bases, with 7 bases lying between them.

This chain uses TRBV15 with TRBJ2-6; 9 bases match TRBD1. The CDR3 is made up of 18 amino acids. The germline CDR1 and CDR2 sequences are LNHNV and YYDKDF (reference sequence). The ends lost 1 base at V and 4 bases at J; junction bases unmatched: 8. Here the CDR3 DNA reads TGTGCCACCAGCAGAGCGACAGGGGGTTCGTACGGGGCCAACGTCCTGACTTTC. It translates to CATSRATGGSYGANVLTF. Complete variable domain (other parts from reference TRBV15 and TRBJ2-6): DAMVIQNPRYQVTQFGKPVTLSCSQTLNHNVMYWYQQKSSQAPKLLFHYYDKDFNNEADTPDNFQSRRPNTSFCFLDIRSPGLGDTAMYLCATSRATGGSYGANVLTFGAGSRLTVL.